A selection of T cell receptor beta chains follows, all from one sample in a study of T-cell reconstitution after alpha-beta-depleted transplantation in children. TCRdb recomputed calls from the PCR reads with MiXCR, one row per CDR3 protein. The profile covers 490,000 or so distinct CDR3 sequences, with over 9.5% appearing a single time and around 2% taken by the ten largest. The material was PBMCs, obtained before TCRalphabeta/CD19-depleted stem cell transplant. These TCRs come from a child under 10 years old with inherited bone marrow failure, due to receive a stem cell transplant. CDR3s include the opening cysteine and the closing phenylalanine or tryptophan. Each record gives: CDR3 length, V gene, D gene, clone size, J gene, CDR3 DNA, CDR3 protein. D genes are given only for firm matches. The size field is filled for only some rows; it gives once, few, many or a size class.

>15|TRBV4-2|TRBD2|many|TRBJ2-1
TGTGCCAGCAGCCCCGGGACTAGCGGGATCTCTGAGCAGTTCTTC
CASSPGTSGISEQFF
>15|TRBV5-1|TRBD1|few|TRBJ1-1
TGCGCCAGCAGCAAAACAACAGGGGTGAACACTGAAGCTTTCTTT
CASSKTTGVNTEAFF
>17|TRBV5-1|-|many|TRBJ2-1
TGCGCCAGCAGCTGGTGGGAGATCCGGAGCTCCTACAATGAGCAGTTCTTC
CASSWWEIRSSYNEQFF
>20|TRBV19|-|many|TRBJ2-2
TGTGCCAGTACCCTTAAACTATGGGTAGACGATAGCGGGAACACCGGGGAGCTGTTTTTT
CASTLKLWVDDSGNTGELFF
>16|TRBV9|-|many|TRBJ2-2
TGTGCCAGCAGCGTAGGAAGGGCCGGAGACACCGGGGAGCTGTTTTTT
CASSVGRAGDTGELFF
>14|TRBV20-1|TRBD1|many|TRBJ2-7
TGCAGTGCTAGCTTACGTACAGGGGTCTACGAGCAGTACTTC
CSASLRTGVYEQYF
>16|TRBV6-2/TRBV6-3|TRBD2|few|TRBJ2-3
TGTGCCAGCAGTTATACTAGCGGGTATGGTCAAGATACGCAGTATTTT
CASSYTSGYGQDTQYF
>15|TRBV7-8|-|many|TRBJ2-1
TGTGCCAGCAGCCAGTCACAGGGGAGGTACAATGAGCAGTTCTTC
CASSQSQGRYNEQFF
>18|TRBV4-3|TRBD2|many|TRBJ2-2
TGCGCCAGCAGCCAAGAGTTCCTAGCGGGGGTCAACACCGGGGAGCTGTTTTTT
CASSQEFLAGVNTGELFF
>14|TRBV27|-|-|TRBJ2-1
TGTGCCAGCAGCCCCACCGGACTCTACAATGAGCAGTTCTTC
CASSPTGLYNEQFF